These T cell receptor beta chains were read from a single sample in a study of regulatory dendritic cells for organ transplantation. Here immunoSEQ multiplex PCR was the method, and the copy in TCRdb shows in-frame clones only, minus some. The data contain roughly 34,000 clones, 70% to 90% of them singletons. Sequencing used naive CD4+ T cells from blood. The receptors here all came from a human donor in good health. The CDR3 runs from the conserved cysteine through the conserved F or W. The order of the fields is V gene, D gene, J gene, clone size, CDR3 DNA, CDR3 protein. A D gene is named only where the DNA matches it firmly. Rows give clone size only sometimes, using once, few, many, or a class for an expanded clone.

V: TRBV30
D: NA
J: TRBJ1-2
size: NA
DNA: TGTGCCTGGAGTGCGACTAGCGGGGGCGCTAACTATGGCTACACCTTC
CDR3: CAWSATSGGANYGYTF

V: TRBV28
D: TRBD1
J: TRBJ2-4
size: NA
DNA: TGTGCCAGCAGTCTGCCGGGACAGGGGCCAAACATTCAGTACTTC
CDR3: CASSLPGQGPNIQYF

V: TRBV30
D: NA
J: TRBJ2-7
size: NA
DNA: TGTGCCTGGAGCCCCCCCCGGCGATTGATCGGGGAGCAGTACTTC
CDR3: CAWSPPRRLIGEQYF

V: TRBV5-6
D: NA
J: TRBJ2-7
size: NA
DNA: TGTGCCAGCAGCCATAGGGGGAGGGGCCTACCCTACGGGCAGTACTTC
CDR3: CASSHRGRGLPYGQYF

V: TRBV30
D: NA
J: TRBJ2-7
size: NA
DNA: TGTGCCTGGAGTACCTCCTCCTCGGCGGGTTACGAGCAGTACTTC
CDR3: CAWSTSSSAGYEQYF

V: TRBV27
D: NA
J: TRBJ2-3
size: once
DNA: TGTGCCAGCAGTTCACCCTCGACCTGGCCCTTCACAGATACGCAGTATTTT
CDR3: CASSSPSTWPFTDTQYF

V: TRBV23-1
D: TRBD1
J: TRBJ2-7
size: NA
DNA: TGCGCCAGCAGTCAATCTAATAAGACAGGGCCCGTCTACGAGCAGTACTTC
CDR3: CASSQSNKTGPVYEQYF

V: TRBV28
D: NA
J: TRBJ2-7
size: NA
DNA: TGTGCCAGCAAGCCAGGGACCTACGAGCAGTACTTC
CDR3: CASKPGTYEQYF

V: TRBV11-2
D: TRBD2
J: TRBJ2-7
size: NA
DNA: TGTGCCAGCAGCGGCACGGGAGGGTACGAGCAGTACTTC
CDR3: CASSGTGGYEQYF

V: TRBV7-2
D: NA
J: TRBJ1-1
size: NA
DNA: TGTGCCAGCAGCTTAGTTCTGAACACTGAAGCTTTCTTT
CDR3: CASSLVLNTEAFF

V: TRBV6-5
D: TRBD2
J: TRBJ2-5
size: NA
DNA: TGTGCCAGCAGTTTTTTAGCGGGGGGCCAAGAGACCCAGTACTTC
CDR3: CASSFLAGGQETQYF

V: TRBV28
D: TRBD1
J: TRBJ1-2
size: NA
DNA: TGTGCCAGCAGTTCAGGGGGGAGGGACTATGGCTACACCTTC
CDR3: CASSSGGRDYGYTF

V: TRBV2
D: NA
J: TRBJ2-1
size: NA
DNA: TGTGCCAGCAGTGAATTGCGACAGGAGGCGCAGTTCTTC
CDR3: CASSELRQEAQFF

V: TRBV27
D: TRBD1
J: TRBJ1-4
size: NA
DNA: TGTGCCAGCAGTTTCTTCCCGACAGGGGGTAATGAAAAACTGTTTTTT
CDR3: CASSFFPTGGNEKLFF

V: TRBV6-1
D: NA
J: TRBJ2-1
size: NA
DNA: TGTGCCAGCAGCCGGACTATTGAGCAGTTCTTC
CDR3: CASSRTIEQFF

V: TRBV29-1
D: TRBD2
J: TRBJ2-5
size: NA
DNA: TGCAGCGTTGCCCCACGGCTAGCGGGGGCGGCTTTGGAGACCCAGTACTTC
CDR3: CSVAPRLAGAALETQYF

V: TRBV6-6
D: NA
J: TRBJ2-7
size: NA
DNA: TGTGCCAGCAGTCTATGGGTACGGGGGGAGCAGTACTTC
CDR3: CASSLWVRGEQYF

V: TRBV21-1
D: NA
J: TRBJ2-1
size: few
DNA: TGTGCCAGCAGCGTATCGACAGGGGACAATGAGCAGTTCTTC
CDR3: CASSVSTGDNEQFF